One and the same sample provided the 17 T cell receptor beta chains below, sequenced in a study of control samples from healthy donors and cancer patients. Assay: immunoSEQ multiplex PCR; the TCRdb copy retains only in-frame clones and omits some. Of roughly 92,000 clones in the sample, 85% to 90% were seen once. Sequenced input: blood. The receptor source for this set is a woman in her sixties in good health.

The V call is TRBV12-3 or TRBV12-4, the J call TRBJ1-1; D is uncertain. CDR3 size: 13 residues. With 3 bases removed from V and 1 base from J, the gap between germline ends came to 6 bases. CDR3 amino acids: CASSLAQNTEAFF. CDR3 in DNA: TGTGCCAGCAGTTTGGCTCAGAACACTGAAGCTTTCTTT.

The chain employs TRBV20-1 and TRBJ2-2, with D hard to call. Germline CDR1 and CDR2: DFQATT and SNEGSKA (reference sequence). The ends were cut back, 3 bases at V and 1 base at J, with 9 bases in the middle. The length of the CDR3 is 14 residues. The CDR3 region is CSASRWGNTGELFF. CDR3 sequence (DNA): TGCAGTGCTAGTCGATGGGGGAACACCGGGGAGCTGTTTTTT.

The rearrangement uses TRBV11-3 and TRBJ2-6, with D possibly being TRBD1 (9 bases). The CDR3 is 20 residues long. Germline CDR1 is SGHNT and CDR2 is YENEEA. Trimming removed 7 bases at V and 0 bases at J, with 25 bases between. The CDR3 coding sequence is TGTGCCAGCAAACTTGGACAGGGGCGGGGGGACCTCTCTGGGGCCAACGTCCTGACTTTC. Amino acid sequence: CASKLGQGRGDLSGANVLTF.

The chain carries TRBV7-9 and TRBJ1-2; D is possibly TRBD1 (5 bases). The CDR3 length is 15 residues. V was shortened by 3 bases and J by 1 base, with 12 bases between the two germline ends. Germline CDR1 SEHNR, CDR2 FQNEAQ (reference sequence). The CDR3 bases are TGTGCCAGCAGCTTTAGAGGGGATATTAACTATGGCTACACCTTC. Translating gives CASSFRGDINYGYTF.

The chain recombines TRBV4-1 with TRBJ1-2; D perhaps matches TRBD1 (6 bases). The CDR3 spans 14 residues. Germline V gives CDR1 MGHRA, CDR2 YSYEKL. The germline V and J ends were trimmed by 4 bases and 8 bases, with 17 bases remaining between them. The CDR3 DNA reads TGCGCCAGCAGCCCGGAACGGGGGGGCCGGGGCTACACCTTC. Encoded protein: CASSPERGGRGYTF.

This rearrangement joins TRBV11-3 to TRBJ1-5; D is possibly TRBD1 (5 bases). Germline V CDR1 and CDR2: SGHNT, YENEEA. The CDR3 is 16 amino acids. V dropped 5 bases and J dropped 9 bases, with 23 bases sitting between them. In nucleotides, the CDR3 is TGTGCCAGCAGCGTGTCCCGGGACTCACTTGGGGGGCCCCAGCATTTT. Translating it yields CASSVSRDSLGGPQHF. The variable domain in full, with the rest retrieved from reference TRBV11-3 and TRBJ1-5, is EAGVVQSPRYKIIEKKQPVAFWCNPISGHNTLYWYLQNLGQGPELLIRYENEEAVDDSQLPKDRFSAERLKGVDSTLKIQPAELGDSAVYLCASSVSRDSLGGPQHFGDGTRLSIL.

The gene calls are TRBV18 and TRBJ1-1; D is possibly TRBD1 (5 bases). The V and J ends lost 3 bases and 1 base respectively, with 12 bases between them. The germline CDR1 and CDR2 sequences are KGHSH and LQKENI. The CDR3 is 15 residues long. The CDR3 nucleotides read TGTGCCAGCTCACCGCGGGACGGCACGAACACTGAAGCTTTCTTT. Translated, it gives CASSPRDGTNTEAFF.

This clone is a singleton in its sample. The V gene is TRBV5-6, the J gene TRBJ2-7; D is unresolved. V was clipped by 0 bases and J by 9 bases, with 22 bases between them. Looked up from germline, CDR1 is SGHDT and CDR2 is YYEEEE. The CDR3 spans 16 residues. CDR3: CASSLGSTENLRGQYF. The CDR3 coding sequence is TGTGCCAGCAGCTTGGGGTCAACAGAGAATTTACGAGGGCAGTACTTC. The full variable domain, its missing parts supplied by reference TRBV5-6 and TRBJ2-7, is DAGVTQSPTHLIKTRGQQVTLRCSPKSGHDTVSWYQQALGQGPQFIFQYYEEEERQRGNFPDRFSGHQFPNYSSELNVNALLLGDSALYLCASSLGSTENLRGQYFGPGTRLTVT.

CDR3 region: CASSYSGGSEAFF. The CDR3 DNA is TGTGCCAGCAGCTATTCAGGGGGCTCTGAAGCTTTCTTT. The J gene is TRBJ1-1, the V gene TRBV7-6, with 8 bases lining up with TRBD1. After removal of 4 bases from V and 6 bases from J, the junction contained 4 bases not matched to a gene. The CDR3 runs 13 residues. Germline loops: CDR1 SGHVS, CDR2 FNYEAQ.

The rearrangement uses TRBV11-2 and TRBJ2-3; D perhaps matches TRBD2 (5 bases). V lost 1 base and J lost 0, with 5 bases in between. The CDR3 is made up of 14 amino acids. CDR1 and CDR2 from the germline V gene are SGHAT and FQNNGV. The CDR3 nucleotides read TGTGCCAGCAGCTTAGGCGGGAGCACAGATACGCAGTATTTT. The encoded protein is CASSLGGSTDTQYF.

The J gene is TRBJ1-3, the V gene TRBV7-3; D remains unclear. Trimming removed 5 bases at V and 4 bases at J, with 9 bases between. This CDR3 has 13 residues. Germline V gene data show CDR1 as SGHTA and CDR2 as FQGTGA. The CDR3 reads CASSVSPGNTIYF. DNA for the CDR3: TGTGCCAGCAGCGTCAGCCCAGGAAACACCATATATTTT.

The V call is TRBV6-2 or TRBV6-3, the J call TRBJ1-2; TRBD1 agrees at 8 bases. Germline V lookup: CDR1 MNHEY, CDR2 SVGEGT. The V segment lost 2 bases and the J segment 7 bases; nucleotides outside the gene matches: 6. This CDR3 contains 14 residues. CDR3 coding DNA: TGTGCCAGCAGTTACGGTGCAGGGGGCCTTGGCTACACCTTC. Encoded protein: CASSYGAGGLGYTF.

J is TRBJ1-5 and V is TRBV7-9; no clear D. In germline, CDR1 is SEHNR, CDR2 FQNEAQ (reference sequence). Trimming took 2 bases from V and 10 from J, leaving 12 bases between them. The CDR3 has 13 amino acids. CDR3 protein: CASSLQVNEPQHF. As DNA, the CDR3 is TGTGCCAGCAGCTTACAGGTCAACGAACCCCAGCATTTT.

This clone was found once. The V and J genes are TRBV6-5 and TRBJ1-4; possible D gene TRBD1, 5 bases. The CDR3 length is 14 residues. V shed 2 bases and J shed 3 bases, with 7 bases lying between them. The germline V gene has CDR1 MNHEY and CDR2 SVGAGI. CDR3 sequence: CASSYGGANEKLFF. The CDR3 nucleotides read TGTGCCAGCAGTTACGGGGGGGCTAATGAAAAACTGTTTTTT.

This clone came up once. The chain recombines TRBV9 with TRBJ2-3; 9 nucleotides line up with TRBD2. The J segment lost 4 bases and the V segment lost 0 bases, leaving 3 bases of the junction unmatched. Germline V gene sequence: CDR1 SGDLS, CDR2 YYNGEE. The CDR3 totals 15 residues. The CDR3 nucleotides read TGTGCCAGCAGCGTAGTTAGCGGGAGCGCAGATACGCAGTATTTT. It encodes CASSVVSGSADTQYF.

This rearrangement joins TRBV19 to TRBJ1-2; D gene uncertain. This CDR3 contains 10 residues. Germline CDR1 is LNHDA and CDR2 is SQIVND (reference sequence). Written as DNA, the CDR3 is TGTGCGTGCGGGAACTATGGCTACACCTTC. Translating gives CACGNYGYTF.

Here the CDR3 reads CASSFRDRAYGYTF. DNA of the CDR3: TGTGCCAGCAGTTTCCGGGACAGAGCCTATGGCTACACCTTC. V usage is TRBV28 and J usage is TRBJ1-2, with 7 bases identical to TRBD1. Germline-derived CDR1 and CDR2 are MDHEN and SYDVKM. This CDR3 is built from 14 residues. The V segment lost 3 bases and the J segment 4 bases; nucleotides outside the gene matches: 5.